What follows are 19 T cell receptor beta chains derived from one specimen sequenced in a study of OX40 agonist ivuxolimab in advanced cancers. Libraries were built with the immunoSEQ multiplex PCR assay. Not all clones reach the TCRdb copy of this immuneACCESS table, which keeps in-frame sequences only. Checked studies attribute under half of the gap to unresolved V genes and leave the rest unexplained. The sample has about 150,000 clones on record, 90% of them singletons. The ten biggest clones cover approximately 1.1% of the sample. The sequencing used CD4+ or CD8+ T cells sorted from blood, collected in a trial of the OX40 agonist ivuxolimab. These receptors were collected from an adult with an advanced solid tumor such as melanoma, head and neck, liver or kidney cancer.

The J gene is TRBJ1-4, the V gene TRBV18, with D possibly being TRBD1 (6 bases). The CDR3 totals 13 residues. With 1 base removed from V and 8 bases from J, the gap between germline ends came to 8 bases. The V gene's germline CDR1 is KGHSH and CDR2 LQKENI. DNA of the CDR3: TGTGCCAGCTCACCACGGCAGGGGGAAAAACTGTTTTTT. It codes for CASSPRQGEKLFF.

This rearrangement joins TRBV30 to TRBJ2-1; possible D gene TRBD2, 6 bases. The germline CDR1 and CDR2 sequences are GTSNPN and SVGIG (reference sequence). There are 15 residues in the CDR3. Trimming stripped 0 bases from V and 4 bases from J, with 13 bases between. CDR3: CAWSVGSSFYNEQFF. In DNA form, the CDR3 reads TGTGCCTGGAGTGTCGGGAGTTCCTTTTACAATGAGCAGTTCTTC.

The rearrangement links TRBV5-1 to TRBJ2-3, with D maybe TRBD1 (6 bases). Between the trimmed V and J ends, which lost 0 bases and 2 bases, there was a span of 16 bases. Germline assignment: CDR1 SGHRS and CDR2 YFSETQ. The CDR3 consists of 17 residues. CDR3 nucleotides: TGCGCCAGCAGCTTGGCCATTTCTCAGGGGCCCACAGATACGCAGTATTTT. Translated: CASSLAISQGPTDTQYF.

With regard to this clone: The sample contains more than one DNA sequence encoding this CDR3. V is TRBV18 and J is TRBJ1-4; D may be TRBD1 (5 bases). With 1 base removed from V and 2 bases from J, the gap between germline ends came to 5 bases. This CDR3 contains 14 residues. Per the germline V gene, CDR1 is KGHSH and CDR2 is LQKENI. This CDR3 is CASSPQGTNEKLFF. The DNA of the CDR3 is TGTGCCAGCTCACCACAGGGGACTAATGAAAAACTGTTTTTT.

The CDR3 region is CASSPQGGAGEKLFF. CDR3 DNA: TGTGCCAGCAGTCCCCAAGGGGGGGCAGGTGAAAAACTGTTTTTT. The chain is built from TRBV28 and TRBJ1-4; D is perhaps TRBD1 (6 bases). Germline CDR1 is MDHEN and CDR2 is SYDVKM. This CDR3 contains 15 residues. Trimming removed 5 bases from V and 7 bases from J, with 17 bases in between.

V gene TRBV5-8 combines with J gene TRBJ2-2; the match to TRBD2 covers 8 bases. Germline values: CDR1 SGHTS, CDR2 YDEGEE. Trimming removed 4 bases from V and 6 bases from J; junction bases left unmatched: 11. The CDR3 length is 16 residues. The CDR3 bases are TGTGCCAGCAGCGCGGGGACTAGTTCAGGGGCCGGGGAGCTGTTTTTT. Translation: CASSAGTSSGAGELFF.

The sample holds one count of this clone. The chain combines TRBV27 with TRBJ2-3; the D is unclear. The CDR3 has 21 amino acids. From germline, CDR1 is MNHEY and CDR2 SMNVEV (reference sequence). The germline V and J ends were trimmed by 5 bases and 0 bases, with 30 bases remaining between them. The CDR3 region has the DNA TGTGCCAGCAGTACCGCCGCAGATAGGTCAACCCGACCAAAAAGCACAGATACGCAGTATTTT. It yields the protein CASSTAADRSTRPKSTDTQYF.

A few counts support this clone. The chain uses TRBV5-1 and TRBJ2-2, with D unresolved. V lost 0 bases and J 1 base, leaving 4 bases between the germline ends. The V gene's germline CDR1 is SGHRS and CDR2 YFSETQ. The CDR3 is 14 amino acids. The CDR3 loop reads CASSLGQNTGELFF. The CDR3 region has the DNA TGCGCCAGCAGCTTGGGACAGAACACCGGGGAGCTGTTTTTT.

This chain uses TRBV6-1 with TRBJ1-2; maybe TRBD1 (6 bases). Germline CDR1 is MNHNS and CDR2 is SASEGT. This CDR3 has 13 amino acids. The V end was cut by 8 bases, the J end by 4 bases, with 14 bases between. The CDR3 DNA reads as TGTGCCAGCCACCGGGACATCGGCTATGGCTACACCTTC. It translates to CASHRDIGYGYTF.

V is TRBV27 and J is TRBJ1-1; TRBD1 agrees at 8 bases. Germline V gives CDR1 MNHEY, CDR2 SMNVEV (reference sequence). The CDR3 loop spans 15 amino acids. The ends lost 6 bases at V and 1 base at J; junction bases unmatched: 7. The CDR3 loop is CASREGQGWNTEAFF. DNA for the CDR3: TGTGCCAGCAGGGAAGGACAGGGATGGAACACTGAAGCTTTCTTT.

The CDR3 here is CASSLAGRNQETQYF. The DNA for the CDR3 is TGCGCCAGCAGCTTGGCCGGACGGAACCAAGAGACCCAGTACTTC. The rearrangement links TRBV5-1 to TRBJ2-5; D not certain. V was shortened by 0 bases and J by 0 bases, with 9 bases between the two germline ends. The CDR3 loop spans 15 amino acids. CDR1 and CDR2 from the germline V gene are SGHRS and YFSETQ.

This chain uses TRBV6-5 with TRBJ2-7, with D unresolved. From germline, CDR1 is MNHEY and CDR2 SVGAGI. This CDR3 has 13 residues. V was pared by 3 bases and J by 7 bases, with 13 bases between. This CDR3 reads CASSYPSSGEQYF. In nucleotides, the CDR3 is TGTGCCAGCAGTTATCCCTCCAGTGGGGAGCAGTACTTC.

The CDR3, as DNA: TGTGCCAGCAGGGGGACCGTGAATAGCAATCAGCCCCAGCATTTT. The encoded protein is CASRGTVNSNQPQHF. This rearrangement joins TRBV6-1 to TRBJ1-5, with a tentative D call TRBD1 (5 bases). V lost 6 bases, J lost 0 bases, and 12 bases lay in between. The CDR3 covers 15 residues. Germline V lookup: CDR1 MNHNS, CDR2 SASEGT.

The chain joins TRBV2 to TRBJ2-7; 9 bases are shared with TRBD2. This CDR3 has 14 amino acids. V shed 8 bases, J shed 5 bases, and the junction held 10 bases outside the gene matches. The germline V gene has CDR1 SNHLY and CDR2 FYNNEI. In DNA, the CDR3 is TGTGCCAGCTCCGTTAGCGGGAGTTTAAACGAGCAGTACTTC. Amino acid sequence: CASSVSGSLNEQYF.

The chain links TRBV9 to TRBJ2-2, with TRBD2 matching 7 bases. V lost 0 bases, J lost 7 bases, and 9 bases stayed unmatched. Germline loops: CDR1 SGDLS, CDR2 YYNGEE. CDR3 length: 16 residues. The CDR3, as DNA: TGTGCCAGCAGCGTAGCCTCAGGACTAGTCGTCGGGGAGCTGTTTTTT. Encoded protein: CASSVASGLVVGELFF.

The chain carries TRBV7-9 and TRBJ1-3, with D hard to call. The CDR3 is 12 residues long. CDR1 is SEHNR, CDR2 FQNEAQ, per germline (reference sequence). Trimming stripped 7 bases from V and 4 bases from J, with 8 bases between. In nucleotides, the CDR3 is TGTGCCAGCACGATAGAGGGAAACACCATATATTTT. Its protein product is CASTIEGNTIYF. Combining the CDR3 with reference TRBV7-9 and TRBJ1-3 gives the whole variable domain DTGVSQNPRHKITKRGQNVTFRCDPISEHNRLYWYRQTLGQGPEFLTYFQNEAQLEKSRLLSDRFSAERPKGSFSTLEIQRTEQGDSAMYLCASTIEGNTIYFGEGSWLTVV.

The V and J genes are TRBV6-6 and TRBJ1-2; no definite D call. The CDR3 is 14 residues long. V lost 0 bases to trimming and J lost 8 bases, with 13 bases between them. Germline loops: CDR1 MNHNY, CDR2 SVGAGI (reference sequence). The CDR3, as DNA: TGTGCCAGCAGTTACTCCTCGGACTATGGAGGCTACACCTTC. This sequence encodes CASSYSSDYGGYTF.

CDR3 sequence: CASIRDMNTEAFF. The DNA of the CDR3 is TGTGCCAGCATCAGGGACATGAACACTGAAGCTTTCTTT. The V and J genes are TRBV2 and TRBJ1-1; D may be TRBD1 (6 bases). CDR3 length equals 13 residues. V lost 7 bases, J lost 0 bases, and 9 bases lay in between. CDR1 SNHLY and CDR2 FYNNEI come from the germline V gene.

This rearrangement joins TRBV2 to TRBJ2-7; D ambiguous. From germline, CDR1 is SNHLY and CDR2 FYNNEI. The CDR3 has 16 residues. Trimming stripped 6 bases from V and 0 bases from J, with 18 bases between. The CDR3 reads CASSSRAIALSYEQYF. Written as DNA, the CDR3 is TGTGCCAGCAGCTCACGGGCCATAGCTCTCTCCTACGAGCAGTACTTC.